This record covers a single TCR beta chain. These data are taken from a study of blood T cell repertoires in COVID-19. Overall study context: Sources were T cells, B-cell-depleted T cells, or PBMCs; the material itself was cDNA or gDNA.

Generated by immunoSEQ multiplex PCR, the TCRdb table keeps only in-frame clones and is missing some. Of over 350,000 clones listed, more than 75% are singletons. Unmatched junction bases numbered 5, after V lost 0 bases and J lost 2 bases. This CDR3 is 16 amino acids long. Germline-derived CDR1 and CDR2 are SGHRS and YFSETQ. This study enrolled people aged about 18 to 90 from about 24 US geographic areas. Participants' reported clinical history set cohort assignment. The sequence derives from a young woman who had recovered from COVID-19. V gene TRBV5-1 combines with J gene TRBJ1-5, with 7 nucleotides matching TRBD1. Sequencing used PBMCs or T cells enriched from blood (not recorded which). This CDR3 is CASSLGDRAGNQPQHF. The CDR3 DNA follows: TGCGCCAGCAGCTTGGGAGACAGGGCAGGCAATCAGCCCCAGCATTTT. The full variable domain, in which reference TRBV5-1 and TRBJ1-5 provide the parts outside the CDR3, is KAGVTQTPRYLIKTRGQQVTLSCSPISGHRSVSWYQQTPGQGLQFLFEYFSETQRNKGNFPGRFSGRQFSNSRSEMNVSTLELGDSALYLCASSLGDRAGNQPQHFGDGTRLSIL.